This T cell receptor beta chain was captured by sequencing in a study of brain T cells in children with intractable seizures. Broader study findings: Only CDR3 sequence similarity suggested viral specificity, without known HCMV serostatus. Pre-surgery blood may have been undersampled, hiding some clones.

Details on this clone: As yet, its antigen is unknown.

V was clipped by 2 bases and J by 2 bases; unmatched bases: 6. CDR1 and CDR2 (germline): MNHNS, SASEGT. The CDR3 totals 15 residues. This table comes from immunoSEQ multiplex PCR, and its TCRdb copy is limited to in-frame clones, with some not included. The sample consists of around 340,000 clones, about 94% of them appearing once. Time point specified: blood from clinic visit 5 months post-surgery; TSC patient then seizure free. Surgery cases with the highest brain T cell transcript signatures were chosen for sequencing. Patients received at least one anti-epileptic drug before surgery. The sample consisted of peripheral blood, taken about 5 months after surgery. The TCR was taken from a boy younger than two with tuberous sclerosis and intractable seizures. The rearrangement uses TRBV6-1 and TRBJ2-7, with TRBD2 matching 7 bases. For the CDR3, the DNA is TGTGCCAGCAGTGAATGGGAGGGGCGGACCTACGAGCAGTACTTC. It encodes CASSEWEGRTYEQYF.